Each of the 15 T cell receptor beta chains below was sequenced from the same sample in a study of blood T cell repertoires in COVID-19. Using immunoSEQ multiplex PCR, the repertoire was profiled, and TCRdb retains in-frame clones only, with some absent. In the table there are approximately 350,000 clones, around 82% of which are singletons. The sequenced sample was peripheral blood. The receptor set was obtained from a man aged 25-45 years with active or convalescent COVID-19.

This chain connects TRBV19 to TRBJ2-1; 13 nucleotides match TRBD2. The trim removed 6 bases at V and 14 bases at J, leaving 7 bases unmatched. Germline-derived CDR1 and CDR2 are LNHDA and SQIVND (reference sequence). The CDR3 totals 13 residues. The CDR3: CASSLLAGGPEFF. The DNA for the CDR3 is TGTGCCAGTAGCCTACTAGCGGGGGGGCCTGAGTTCTTC.

This chain uses TRBV15 with TRBJ1-6; D unresolved. V was clipped by 1 base and J by 9 bases, with 7 bases between them. The germline V gene encodes CDR1 LNHNV and CDR2 YYDKDF (reference sequence). This CDR3 is built from 13 residues. CDR3 sequence (DNA): TGTGCCACCAGCAGAGGTGCGGGTTCACCCCTCCACTTT. It translates to CATSRGAGSPLHF. Supplemented by reference TRBV15 and TRBJ1-6, the full variable domain reads DAMVIQNPRYQVTQFGKPVTLSCSQTLNHNVMYWYQQKSSQAPKLLFHYYDKDFNNEADTPDNFQSRRPNTSFCFLDIRSPGLGDTAMYLCATSRGAGSPLHFGNGTRLTVT.

The chain combines TRBV4-2 with TRBJ2-6; D perhaps matches TRBD1 (5 bases). The CDR3 contains 15 residues. Per the germline V gene, CDR1 is LGHNA and CDR2 is YNFKEQ. V shed 1 base and J shed 2 bases, with 6 bases lying between them. The CDR3: CASSQAGTGANVLTF. Here the CDR3 DNA reads TGTGCCAGCAGCCAAGCAGGGACTGGGGCCAACGTCCTGACTTTC.

The chain has TRBV28 and TRBJ2-7, with D perhaps matching TRBD1 (5 bases). The V end lost 6 bases, the J end lost 0 bases, and 18 bases lay between the germline ends. The CDR3 runs 16 residues. Germline-derived CDR1 and CDR2 are MDHEN and SYDVKM. CDR3 sequence (DNA): TGTGCCAGCAGGTCTCGATCCAGGGCGAGCTCCTACGAGCAGTACTTC. Protein sequence: CASRSRSRASSYEQYF.

CDR3 sequence (DNA): TGTGCCACCAGCTCACGACTAGCGGGAGCGCTAGAGACCCAGTACTTC. This gives the protein CATSSRLAGALETQYF. The chain recombines TRBV15 with TRBJ2-5; TRBD2 agrees at 12 bases. With V trimmed by 5 bases and J by 4 bases, 8 bases remained unmatched. Per germline, CDR1 LNHNV and CDR2 YYDKDF (reference sequence). The CDR3 consists of 16 residues.

The chain joins TRBV27 to TRBJ2-1, with unresolved D. Deletions cut 4 bases from V and 3 bases from J, with 13 bases between. The CDR3 consists of 15 residues. CDR1 MNHEY and CDR2 SMNVEV come from the germline V gene (reference sequence). CDR3 in amino acids: CASSSLEDGYNEQFF. The CDR3 coding sequence is TGTGCCAGCAGTTCCTTAGAGGATGGCTACAATGAGCAGTTCTTC.

V gene TRBV6-5 combines with J gene TRBJ1-3; D unresolved. CDR1 is MNHEY and CDR2 is SVGAGI in the germline V gene. This CDR3 is built from 15 residues. Trimming took off 0 bases at V and 3 bases at J, with 9 bases between the two ends. As DNA, the CDR3 is TGTGCCAGCAGTTACTCGAGAGGGAATGGAAACACCATATATTTT. Protein product: CASSYSRGNGNTIYF.

CDR3 sequence reads: CASKHRYSNQPQHF. As DNA, the CDR3 is TGCGCCAGCAAGCACCGATATAGCAATCAGCCCCAGCATTTT. This chain uses TRBV10-1 with TRBJ1-5; D is uncertain. The germline V gene has CDR1 WNHNN and CDR2 SYGVQD (reference sequence). This CDR3 spans 14 amino acids. V dropped 7 bases and J dropped 0 bases, with 10 bases sitting between them.

In DNA, the CDR3 is TGTGCCAGTAGTCCGGGGAGAACTGAAGCTTTCTTT. Translating it yields CASSPGRTEAFF. The chain couples TRBV19 to TRBJ1-1; no firm D call. Per germline, CDR1 LNHDA and CDR2 SQIVND (reference sequence). This CDR3 is built from 12 residues. The V end lost 5 bases, the J end lost 5 bases, and 9 bases lay between the germline ends.

This CDR3 reads CAIMGGNTEAFF. The CDR3 DNA is TGTGCCATCATGGGGGGGAACACTGAAGCTTTCTTT. The V and J genes are TRBV10-3 and TRBJ1-1; the D gene is possibly TRBD1 (5 bases). Between the trimmed V and J ends, which lost 7 bases and 1 base, there was a span of 7 bases. Germline CDR1 and CDR2: ENHRY and SYGVKD. CDR3 length equals 12 residues.

This rearrangement joins TRBV3-1 (or the pseudogene TRBV3-2) to TRBJ2-5; TRBD2 matches 10 bases. The CDR3 loop spans 17 amino acids. The germline V gene has CDR1 LGHDT and CDR2 YNNKEL (reference sequence). V lost 4 bases, J lost 4 bases, and 12 bases stayed unmatched. The CDR3 sequence is CASSPQGGLAGAETQYF. DNA for the CDR3: TGTGCCAGCAGCCCTCAGGGAGGCCTAGCGGGAGCAGAGACCCAGTACTTC.

This chain joins TRBV7-3 and TRBJ2-1; possibly TRBD2 for D (6 bases). The CDR3 consists of 16 residues. V was pared by 5 bases and J by 9 bases, with 23 bases between. Germline CDR1 reads SGHTA; CDR2 reads FQGTGA. CDR3 protein: CASSPQGGWEEGEQFF. The CDR3 coding sequence is TGTGCCAGCAGCCCCCAGGGTGGGTGGGAGGAAGGTGAGCAGTTCTTC. The full variable domain, with the rest looked up from reference TRBV7-3 and TRBJ2-1, is GAGVSQTPSNKVTEKGKYVELRCDPISGHTALYWYRQSLGQGPEFLIYFQGTGAADDSGLPNDRFFAVRPEGSVSTLKIQRTERGDSAVYLCASSPQGGWEEGEQFFGPGTRLTVL.

This clone has a handful of counts. The chain couples TRBV30 to TRBJ1-2, with 8 nucleotides matching TRBD1. Germline V gene sequence: CDR1 GTSNPN, CDR2 SVGIG (reference sequence). V was pared by 5 bases and J by 3 bases, with 2 bases of the junction left unmatched. The CDR3 consists of 12 residues. The DNA of the CDR3 is TGTGCCTGGGGGGGACAGGACTATGGCTACACCTTC. It specifies CAWGGQDYGYTF.

This sequence joins TRBV28 and TRBJ2-7; D remains ambiguous. Trimming took 5 bases from V and 0 from J, leaving 8 bases between them. Looked up from germline, CDR1 is MDHEN and CDR2 is SYDVKM. This CDR3 has 13 amino acids. CDR3 protein: CASSPPSSYEQYF. The DNA of the CDR3 is TGTGCCAGCAGTCCCCCCAGCTCCTACGAGCAGTACTTC.

J is TRBJ1-1 and V is TRBV21-1. TRBV21-1 is a known pseudogene. This CDR3 spans 14 amino acids. The CDR3 DNA sequence: TGTGCCAGCAGCAAAGAAACGGGTTGGACTGAAGCTTTCTTT. Translating it yields CASSKETGWTEAFF.